This T cell receptor beta chain was sequenced in a study of cytomegalovirus exposure and HLA in healthy donors. Overall study findings and caveats: The study designated fewer than 200 TCR beta chains cytomegalovirus-associated.

In regard to this clone: The antigen is undetermined.

Primers included in the PCR were 60 Vbeta and 13 Jbeta primers. Assay used: immunoSEQ multiplex PCR; TCRdb lists only in-frame clones, some missing. The sample yields around 100,000 clones, around 80% seen once. Sequencing was carried out using PBMCs. This receptor was identified in a woman between 18 and 30 years old in good health and CMV-seropositive.

Here the CDR3 reads CASSQVRRTGVSYEQYF. The CDR3 bases are TGCGCCAGCAGCCAAGTTAGGAGGACAGGGGTCTCCTACGAGCAGTACTTC. V usage is TRBV4-1 and J usage is TRBJ2-7, with 9 bases matching TRBD1. In germline, CDR1 is MGHRA, CDR2 YSYEKL. There are 17 residues in the CDR3. Trimming took 1 base from V and 0 from J; bases not matched to a gene: 7.